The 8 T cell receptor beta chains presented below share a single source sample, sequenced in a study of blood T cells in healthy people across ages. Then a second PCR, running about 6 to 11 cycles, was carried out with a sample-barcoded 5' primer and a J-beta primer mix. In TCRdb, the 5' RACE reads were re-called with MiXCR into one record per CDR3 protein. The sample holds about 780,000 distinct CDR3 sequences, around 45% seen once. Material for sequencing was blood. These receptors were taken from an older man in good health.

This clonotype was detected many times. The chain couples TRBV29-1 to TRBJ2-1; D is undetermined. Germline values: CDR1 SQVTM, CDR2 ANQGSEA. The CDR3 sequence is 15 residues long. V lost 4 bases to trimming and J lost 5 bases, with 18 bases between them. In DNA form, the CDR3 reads TGCAGCGTTGGGCGCAGGACCCTTGGTGACAATGAGCAGTTCTTC. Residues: CSVGRRTLGDNEQFF.

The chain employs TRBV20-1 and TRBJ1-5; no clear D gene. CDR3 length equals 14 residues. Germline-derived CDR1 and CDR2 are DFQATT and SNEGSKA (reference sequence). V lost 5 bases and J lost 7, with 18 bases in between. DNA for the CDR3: TGCAGTGCTCCAAAGGAGGGAGAGGAGCAGCCCCAGCATTTT. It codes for CSAPKEGEEQPQHF.

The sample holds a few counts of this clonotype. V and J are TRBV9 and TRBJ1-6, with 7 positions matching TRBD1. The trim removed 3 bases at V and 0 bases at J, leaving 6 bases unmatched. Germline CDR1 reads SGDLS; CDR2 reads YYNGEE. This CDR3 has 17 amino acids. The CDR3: CASSGGQLGSYNSPLHF. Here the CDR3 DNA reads TGTGCCAGCAGCGGGGGACAGCTTGGCTCCTATAATTCACCCCTCCACTTT.

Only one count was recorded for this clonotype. The chain's CDR3 is CASSPRVAGGYYNEQFF. CDR3 DNA: TGTGCCAGCAGCCCCCGCGTTGCGGGAGGGTATTACAATGAGCAGTTCTTC. The rearrangement links TRBV9 to TRBJ2-1, with TRBD2 matching over 9 bases. Trimming took 4 bases from V and 4 from J; bases not matched to a gene: 12. The germline gives CDR1 SGDLS, CDR2 YYNGEE. The CDR3 loop spans 17 amino acids. Using reference TRBV9 and TRBJ2-1 for the parts outside the CDR3, the full variable domain is DSGVTQTPKHLITATGQRVTLRCSPRSGDLSVYWYQQSLDQGLQFLIQYYNGEERAKGNILERFSAQQFPDLHSELNLSSLELGDSALYFCASSPRVAGGYYNEQFFGPGTRLTVL.

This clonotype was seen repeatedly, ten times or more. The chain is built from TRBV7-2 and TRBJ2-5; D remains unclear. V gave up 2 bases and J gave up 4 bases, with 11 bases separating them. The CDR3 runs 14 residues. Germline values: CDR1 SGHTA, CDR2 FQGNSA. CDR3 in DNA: TGTGCCAGCAGCTTAAATAAGTTAGGAGAGACCCAGTACTTC. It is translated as CASSLNKLGETQYF.

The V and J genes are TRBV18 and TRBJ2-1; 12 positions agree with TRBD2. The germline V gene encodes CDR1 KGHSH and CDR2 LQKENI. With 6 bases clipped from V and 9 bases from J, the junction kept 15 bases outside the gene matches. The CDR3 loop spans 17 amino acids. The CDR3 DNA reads TGTGCCAGCTCTCCCGGGACTAGCGGGTTTATGAGCAGTGAGCAGTTCTTC. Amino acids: CASSPGTSGFMSSEQFF.

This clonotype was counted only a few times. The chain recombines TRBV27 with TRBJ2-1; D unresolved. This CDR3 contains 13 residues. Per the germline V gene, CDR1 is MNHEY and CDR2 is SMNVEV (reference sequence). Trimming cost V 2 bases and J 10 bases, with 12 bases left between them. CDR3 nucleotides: TGTGCCAGCAGTTTACGTACGGCTTGGGAGCAGTTCTTC. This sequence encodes CASSLRTAWEQFF.

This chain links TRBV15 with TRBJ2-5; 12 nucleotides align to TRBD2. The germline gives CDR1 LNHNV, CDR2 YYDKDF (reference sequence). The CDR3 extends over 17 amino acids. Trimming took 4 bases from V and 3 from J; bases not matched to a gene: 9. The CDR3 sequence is CATSIPGTSGLEETQYF. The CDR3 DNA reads TGTGCCACCAGCATTCCTGGGACTAGCGGGCTAGAAGAGACCCAGTACTTC.